This entry concerns a single TCR beta chain. This clone was recorded only once. Its antigen is unknown. No much larger clone exists at a distance of one base, and base qualities are not known. The sample comes from a study of Siglec-9 on CD8 T cells in melanoma (dated by TCRdb to about 2019). Background for the entire study: The study investigated Siglec-9 expression on CD8+ T cells and the role of Siglec-9 in regulating T cells in the melanoma tumor microenvironment.

Broad study findings and their caveats: According to the reported findings, Siglec-9 marked and regulated a subset of effector memory CD8+ T cells that seemed to build up inside melanoma tumors.

The receptor library was made with the immunoSEQ multiplex PCR assay. Here the immuneACCESS table is served through TCRdb, limited to in-frame sequences with V and J called. Missing clones are a known gap in these copies; in checked studies unresolved V genes cover under half, and the rest lacks a known reason. In this sample the table shows about 36,000 clones, more than 65% of which occur a single time. The ten largest clones add up to roughly 1.8% of the sample. The sequence was obtained from a human donor in good health. Sequenced material: Siglec-9- CD8+ T cells sorted from blood. Read against the paper, the sample's cell subset or site label means: CD8 T cells lacking Siglec-9.

The DNA sequence is given as TGTGCCAGTAGTATTGACGCGTCCTACGAGCAGTACTTC. It codes for CASSIDASYEQYF. The chain joins TRBV19 to TRBJ2-7; the D gene assignment is ambiguous. V gives up 3 bases and J gives up 1 base, and the segment between their germline ends measures 7 bases. The CDR3 numbers 13 residues from cysteine through phenylalanine. The read is trimmed to its CDR3 DNA, 39 bases read in frame from base 1. The CDR1 and CDR2 encoded by the germline V gene (reference sequence) are LNHDA and SQIVND.